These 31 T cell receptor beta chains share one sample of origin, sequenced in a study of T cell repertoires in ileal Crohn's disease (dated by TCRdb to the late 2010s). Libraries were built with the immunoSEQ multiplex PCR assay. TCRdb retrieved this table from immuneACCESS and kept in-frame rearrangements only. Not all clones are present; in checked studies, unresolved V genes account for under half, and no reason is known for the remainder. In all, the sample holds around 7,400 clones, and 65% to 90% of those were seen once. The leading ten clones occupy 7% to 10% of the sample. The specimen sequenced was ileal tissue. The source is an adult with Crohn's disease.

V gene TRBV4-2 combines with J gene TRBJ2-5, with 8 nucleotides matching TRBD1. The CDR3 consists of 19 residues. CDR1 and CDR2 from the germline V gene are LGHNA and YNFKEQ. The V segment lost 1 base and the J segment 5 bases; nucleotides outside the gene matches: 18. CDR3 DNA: TGTGCCAGCAGCCAAGGAGGAGGAGTTAGGCCAGGGGGCTGGGAGACCCAGTACTTC. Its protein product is CASSQGGGVRPGGWETQYF.

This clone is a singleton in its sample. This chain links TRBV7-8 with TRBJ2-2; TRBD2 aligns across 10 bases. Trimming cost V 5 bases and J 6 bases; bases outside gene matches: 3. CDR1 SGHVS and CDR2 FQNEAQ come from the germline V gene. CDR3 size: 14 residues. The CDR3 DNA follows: TGTGCCAGCAGCCCGGGACTAGCGTCCGGGGAGCTGTTTTTT. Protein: CASSPGLASGELFF.

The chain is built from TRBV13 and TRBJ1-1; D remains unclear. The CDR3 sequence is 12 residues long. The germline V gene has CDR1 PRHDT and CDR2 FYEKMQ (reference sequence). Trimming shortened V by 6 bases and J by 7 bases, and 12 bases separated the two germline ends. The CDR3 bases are TGTGCCAGCAGTTCGGACTCGGGTGAAGCTTTCTTT. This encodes CASSSDSGEAFF.

CDR3 region: CASSLGGGPLNPQPQHF. The CDR3 coding sequence is TGTGCCAGCAGCTTAGGGGGGGGACCCCTCAACCCGCAGCCCCAGCATTTT. The chain employs TRBV7-6 and TRBJ1-5; possible D gene TRBD1, 5 bases. The CDR3 totals 17 residues. V was trimmed by 1 base and J by 7 bases, leaving 20 bases between them. Germline-derived CDR1 and CDR2 are SGHVS and FNYEAQ.

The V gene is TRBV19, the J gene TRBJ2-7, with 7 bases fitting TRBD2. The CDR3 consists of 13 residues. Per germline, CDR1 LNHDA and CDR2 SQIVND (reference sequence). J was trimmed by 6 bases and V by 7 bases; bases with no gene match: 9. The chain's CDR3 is CASNSGEGREQYF. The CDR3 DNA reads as TGTGCCAGTAATTCCGGGGAGGGCCGCGAGCAGTACTTC. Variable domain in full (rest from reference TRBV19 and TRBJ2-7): DGGITQSPKYLFRKEGQNVTLSCEQNLNHDAMYWYRQDPGQGLRLIYYSQIVNDFQKGDIAEGYSVSREKKESFPLTVTSAQKNPTAFYLCASNSGEGREQYFGPGTRLTVT.

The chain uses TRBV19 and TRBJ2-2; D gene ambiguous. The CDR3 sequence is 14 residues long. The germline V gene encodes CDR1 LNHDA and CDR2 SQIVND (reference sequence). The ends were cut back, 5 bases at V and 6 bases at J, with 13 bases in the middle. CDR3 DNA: TGTGCCAGTAGTCCCGTCCAAGCCGCCGGGGAGCTGTTTTTT. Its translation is CASSPVQAAGELFF.

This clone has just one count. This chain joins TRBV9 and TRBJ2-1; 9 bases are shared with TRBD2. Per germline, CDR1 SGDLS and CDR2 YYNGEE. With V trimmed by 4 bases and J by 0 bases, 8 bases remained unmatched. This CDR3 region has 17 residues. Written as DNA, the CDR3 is TGTGCCAGCAGCCCAAGACTAGCGGAAAGCTCCTACAATGAGCAGTTCTTC. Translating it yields CASSPRLAESSYNEQFF.

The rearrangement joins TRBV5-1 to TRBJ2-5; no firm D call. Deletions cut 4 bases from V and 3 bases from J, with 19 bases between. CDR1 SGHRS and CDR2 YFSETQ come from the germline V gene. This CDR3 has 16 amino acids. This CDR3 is CASSPGTIPSKETQYF. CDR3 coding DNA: TGCGCCAGCAGCCCCGGAACTATCCCCTCTAAAGAGACCCAGTACTTC.

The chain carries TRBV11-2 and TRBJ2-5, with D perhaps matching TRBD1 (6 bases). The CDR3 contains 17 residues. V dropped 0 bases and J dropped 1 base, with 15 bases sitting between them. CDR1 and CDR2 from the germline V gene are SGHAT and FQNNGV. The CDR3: CASSLDAGAAAQETQYF. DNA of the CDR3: TGTGCCAGCAGCTTAGATGCAGGGGCGGCGGCCCAAGAGACCCAGTACTTC.

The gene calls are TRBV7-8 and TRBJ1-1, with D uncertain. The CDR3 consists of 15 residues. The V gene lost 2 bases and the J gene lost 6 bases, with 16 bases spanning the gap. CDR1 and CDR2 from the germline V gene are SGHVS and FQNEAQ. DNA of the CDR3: TGTGCCAGCAGCTTACGGTGGGAGGGTACTGCTGAAGCTTTCTTT. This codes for CASSLRWEGTAEAFF.

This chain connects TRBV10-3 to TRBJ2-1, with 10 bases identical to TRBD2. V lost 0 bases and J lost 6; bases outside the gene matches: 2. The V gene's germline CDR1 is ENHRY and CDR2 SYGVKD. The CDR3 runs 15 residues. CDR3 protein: CAISESSSGSNEQFF. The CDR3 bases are TGTGCCATCAGTGAGTCATCTAGCGGGAGCAATGAGCAGTTCTTC.

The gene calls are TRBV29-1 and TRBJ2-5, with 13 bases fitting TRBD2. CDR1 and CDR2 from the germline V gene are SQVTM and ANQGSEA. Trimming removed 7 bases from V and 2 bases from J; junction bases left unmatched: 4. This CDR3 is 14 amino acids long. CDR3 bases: TGCAGCGCTGAGACTAGCGGGAGGCAAGAGACCCAGTACTTC. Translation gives CSAETSGRQETQYF.

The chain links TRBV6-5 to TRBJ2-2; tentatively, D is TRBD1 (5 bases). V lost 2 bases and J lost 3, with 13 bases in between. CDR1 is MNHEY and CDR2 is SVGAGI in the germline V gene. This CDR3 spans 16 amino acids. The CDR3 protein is CASSYVSGRDTGELFF. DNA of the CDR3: TGTGCCAGCAGTTACGTCTCTGGCAGGGACACCGGGGAGCTGTTTTTT.

The CDR3 sequence is CASSFGRAGNTIYF. Here the CDR3 DNA reads TGTGCCAGCAGCTTTGGGAGGGCTGGAAACACCATATATTTT. This rearrangement joins TRBV7-2 to TRBJ1-3; D is ambiguous. The CDR3 runs to 14 residues. Per the germline V gene, CDR1 is SGHTA and CDR2 is FQGNSA. The V and J ends lost 3 bases and 2 bases respectively, with 8 bases between them. Supplemented by reference TRBV7-2 and TRBJ1-3, the full variable domain reads GAGVSQSPSNKVTEKGKDVELRCDPISGHTALYWYRQSLGQGLEFLIYFQGNSAPDKSGLPSDRFSAERTGGSVSTLTIQRTQQEDSAVYLCASSFGRAGNTIYFGEGSWLTVV.

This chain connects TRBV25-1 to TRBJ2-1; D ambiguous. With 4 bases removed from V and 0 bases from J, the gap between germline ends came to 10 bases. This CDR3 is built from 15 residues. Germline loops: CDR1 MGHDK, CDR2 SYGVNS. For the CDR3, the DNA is TGTGCCAGCAGTGGTGAGGTCAGCTCCTACAATGAGCAGTTCTTC. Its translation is CASSGEVSSYNEQFF.

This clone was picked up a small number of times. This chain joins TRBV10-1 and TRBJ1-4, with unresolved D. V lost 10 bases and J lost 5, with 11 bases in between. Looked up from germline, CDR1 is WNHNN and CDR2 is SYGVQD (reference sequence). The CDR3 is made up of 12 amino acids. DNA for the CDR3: TGCGCCACCATCCGGGGAAATGAAAAACTGTTTTTT. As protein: CATIRGNEKLFF.

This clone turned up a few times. The DNA for the CDR3 is TGTGCCAGCGCCGACCAGGGACTTGAGGCTTTCTTT. The encoded protein is CASADQGLEAFF. The chain combines TRBV18 with TRBJ1-1; weak D call: TRBD1 (5 bases). V was clipped by 8 bases and J by 11 bases, with 18 bases between them. The CDR3 has 12 amino acids. Germline V gene lookup returns CDR1 KGHSH and CDR2 LQKENI.

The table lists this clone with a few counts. CDR3: CASSPGQANSPLHF. CDR3 sequence (DNA): TGTGCCAGCAGCCCCGGACAGGCGAATTCACCCCTCCACTTT. This chain uses TRBV5-6 with TRBJ1-6; 7 bases are shared with TRBD1. The CDR3 is 14 amino acids. The germline V gene has CDR1 SGHDT and CDR2 YYEEEE. The ends lost 4 bases at V and 7 bases at J; junction bases unmatched: 5. The entire variable domain, with the rest obtained from reference TRBV5-6 and TRBJ1-6, is as follows: DAGVTQSPTHLIKTRGQQVTLRCSPKSGHDTVSWYQQALGQGPQFIFQYYEEEERQRGNFPDRFSGHQFPNYSSELNVNALLLGDSALYLCASSPGQANSPLHFGNGTRLTVT.

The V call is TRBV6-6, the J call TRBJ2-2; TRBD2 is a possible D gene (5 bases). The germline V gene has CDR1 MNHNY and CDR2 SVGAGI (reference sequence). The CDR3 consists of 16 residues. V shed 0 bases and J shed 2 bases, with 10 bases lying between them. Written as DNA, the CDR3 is TGTGCCAGCAGTTACTCGAGCGGCCCCAACACCGGGGAGCTGTTTTTT. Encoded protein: CASSYSSGPNTGELFF.

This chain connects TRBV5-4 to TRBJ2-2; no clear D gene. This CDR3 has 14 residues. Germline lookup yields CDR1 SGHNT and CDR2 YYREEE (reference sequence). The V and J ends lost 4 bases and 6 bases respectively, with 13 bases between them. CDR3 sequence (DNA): TGTGCCAGCAGCCAAATCCAGTCAGCCGGGGAGCTGTTTTTT. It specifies CASSQIQSAGELFF.

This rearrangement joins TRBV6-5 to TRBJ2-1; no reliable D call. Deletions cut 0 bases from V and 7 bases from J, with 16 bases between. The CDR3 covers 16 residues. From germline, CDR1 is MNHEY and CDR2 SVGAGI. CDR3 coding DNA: TGTGCCAGCAGTTACTCGATAGTCGGGTATGGAAATGAGCAGTTCTTC. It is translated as CASSYSIVGYGNEQFF.

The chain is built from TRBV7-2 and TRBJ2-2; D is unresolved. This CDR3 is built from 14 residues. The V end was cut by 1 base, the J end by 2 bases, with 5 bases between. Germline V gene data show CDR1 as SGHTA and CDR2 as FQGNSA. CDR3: CASSLDSNTGELFF. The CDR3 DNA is TGTGCCAGCAGCTTAGACTCCAACACCGGGGAGCTGTTTTTT.

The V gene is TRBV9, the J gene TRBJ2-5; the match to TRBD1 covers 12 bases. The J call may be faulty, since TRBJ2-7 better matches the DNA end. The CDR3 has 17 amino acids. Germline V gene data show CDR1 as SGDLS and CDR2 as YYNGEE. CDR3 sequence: CASSVAGGQGASNEQYF. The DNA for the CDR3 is TGTGCCAGCAGCGTAGCCGGGGGACAGGGGGCTTCTAACGAGCAGTACTTC.

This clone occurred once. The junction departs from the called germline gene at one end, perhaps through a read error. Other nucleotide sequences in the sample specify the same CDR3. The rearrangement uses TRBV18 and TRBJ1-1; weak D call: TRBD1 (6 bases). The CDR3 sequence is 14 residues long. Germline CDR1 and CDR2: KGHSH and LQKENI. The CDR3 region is CASSPRRGDTEAFF. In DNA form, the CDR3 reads TGTGCCAGCTCACCAAGACGGGGGGACACCGAAGCTTTCTTT.

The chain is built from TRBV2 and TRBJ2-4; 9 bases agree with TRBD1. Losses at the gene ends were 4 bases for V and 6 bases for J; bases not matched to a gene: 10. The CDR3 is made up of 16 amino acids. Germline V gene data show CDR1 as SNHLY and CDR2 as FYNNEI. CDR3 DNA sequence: TGTGCCAGCAGTGCCCCATTTGACAGGGGGGGAAACATTCAGTACTTC. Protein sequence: CASSAPFDRGGNIQYF.

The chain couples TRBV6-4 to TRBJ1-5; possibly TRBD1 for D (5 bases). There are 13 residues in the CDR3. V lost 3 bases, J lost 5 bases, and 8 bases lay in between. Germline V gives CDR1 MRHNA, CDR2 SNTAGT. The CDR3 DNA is TGTGCCAGCAGTGAAGGCAGGGATCAGCCCCAGCATTTT. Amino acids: CASSEGRDQPQHF.

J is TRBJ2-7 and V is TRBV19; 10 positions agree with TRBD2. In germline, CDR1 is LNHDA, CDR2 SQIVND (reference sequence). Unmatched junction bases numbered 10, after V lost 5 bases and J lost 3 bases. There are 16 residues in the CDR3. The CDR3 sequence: CASSDRLVAGGYEQYF. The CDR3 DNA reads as TGTGCCAGTAGTGATCGCCTCGTAGCGGGAGGCTACGAGCAGTACTTC. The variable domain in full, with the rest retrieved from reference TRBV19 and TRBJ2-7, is DGGITQSPKYLFRKEGQNVTLSCEQNLNHDAMYWYRQDPGQGLRLIYYSQIVNDFQKGDIAEGYSVSREKKESFPLTVTSAQKNPTAFYLCASSDRLVAGGYEQYFGPGTRLTVT.

The CDR3 DNA follows: TGTGCCAGTAGTACCGAAGCAGGGCGCGTCTATGGCTACACCTTC. Residues: CASSTEAGRVYGYTF. The chain couples TRBV19 to TRBJ1-2, with D possibly being TRBD1 (5 bases). The germline V and J ends were trimmed by 4 bases and 4 bases, with 16 bases remaining between them. CDR3 size: 15 residues. CDR1 is LNHDA, CDR2 SQIVND, per germline (reference sequence).

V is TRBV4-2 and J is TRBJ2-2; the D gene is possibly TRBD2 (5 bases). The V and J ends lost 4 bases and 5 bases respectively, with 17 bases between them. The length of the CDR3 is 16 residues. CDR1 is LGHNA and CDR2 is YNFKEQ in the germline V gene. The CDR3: CASSLRTPRRTGELFF. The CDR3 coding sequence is TGTGCCAGCAGCCTACGGACTCCCCGGAGAACCGGGGAGCTGTTTTTT.

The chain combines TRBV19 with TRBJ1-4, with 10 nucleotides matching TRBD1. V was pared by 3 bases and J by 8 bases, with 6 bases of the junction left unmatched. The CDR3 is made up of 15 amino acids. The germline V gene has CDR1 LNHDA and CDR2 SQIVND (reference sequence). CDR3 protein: CASSMMGQGREKLFF. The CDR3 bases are TGTGCCAGTAGTATGATGGGACAGGGGAGGGAAAAACTGTTTTTT.

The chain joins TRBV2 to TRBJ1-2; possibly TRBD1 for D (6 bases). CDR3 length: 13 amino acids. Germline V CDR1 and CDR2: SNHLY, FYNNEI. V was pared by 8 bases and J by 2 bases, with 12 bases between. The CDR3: CASGGQTNYGYTF. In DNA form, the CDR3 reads TGTGCCAGCGGCGGACAGACGAACTATGGCTACACCTTC. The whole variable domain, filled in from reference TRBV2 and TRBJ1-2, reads EPEVTQTPSHQVTQMGQEVILRCVPISNHLYFYWYRQILGQKVEFLVSFYNNEISEKSEIFDDQFSVERPDGSNFTLKIRSTKLEDSAMYFCASGGQTNYGYTFGSGTRLTVV.